This entry lists 21 T cell receptor beta chains sequenced from one sample in a study of cytomegalovirus exposure and HLA in healthy donors. 13 Jbeta primers and 60 Vbeta primers were used for the PCR. Assay: immunoSEQ multiplex PCR; the TCRdb copy retains only in-frame clones and omits some. Of some 120,000 clones listed, 65% to 90% are singletons. Sequenced: PBMCs. The receptors shown here come from a male donor in good health and CMV-seropositive.

J is TRBJ2-1 and V is TRBV21-1; the D segment call TRBD2 is taken from the table without a DNA check. TRBV21-1 is reported as a pseudogene. This CDR3 spans 18 amino acids. CDR3 in DNA: TGTGCCAGCAGCAAGTTCTTCTCGAGGACTAGGGAATACAATGAGCAGTTCTTC. Translating gives CASSKFFSRTREYNEQFF.

J is TRBJ1-1 and V is TRBV19; 8 nucleotides agree with TRBD1. The V gene's germline CDR1 is LNHDA and CDR2 SQIVND (reference sequence). The CDR3 consists of 14 residues. V shed 6 bases and J 2 bases; nucleotides not matched to a gene: 5. The CDR3 sequence is CASSRDRGNTEAFF. CDR3 coding DNA: TGTGCCAGTAGCCGAGACAGGGGAAACACTGAAGCTTTCTTT.

J is TRBJ2-1 and V is TRBV11-3; 11 bases map to TRBD2. Germline CDR1 reads SGHNT; CDR2 reads YENEEA. With 1 base clipped from V and 7 bases from J, the junction kept 6 bases outside the gene matches. This CDR3 is 16 amino acids long. The CDR3 loop is CASSLGGTSGNNEQFF. The CDR3 DNA reads as TGTGCCAGCAGCTTAGGCGGGACTAGCGGAAATAATGAGCAGTTCTTC.

This clone was picked up a small number of times. The chain combines TRBV4-2 with TRBJ2-7, with 8 nucleotides matching TRBD2. The germline V gene has CDR1 LGHNA and CDR2 YNFKEQ. CDR3 length: 15 residues. The V and J ends lost 4 bases and 6 bases, in that order; junction bases with no gene match: 11. The CDR3 region is CASSLSPGTSGEQYF. The CDR3 nucleotides are TGTGCCAGCAGCCTCAGTCCCGGGACTAGTGGCGAGCAGTACTTC.

The chain couples TRBV18 to TRBJ2-7, with D maybe TRBD2 (5 bases). Per the germline V gene, CDR1 is KGHSH and CDR2 is LQKENI. V was clipped by 3 bases and J by 4 bases, with 10 bases between them. This CDR3 has 13 residues. CDR3 sequence: CASSPEREYEQYF. As DNA, the CDR3 is TGTGCCAGCTCACCCGAAAGGGAGTACGAGCAGTACTTC.

The J gene is TRBJ2-5, the V gene TRBV28, with D perhaps TRBD2 (6 bases). Per the germline V gene, CDR1 is MDHEN and CDR2 is SYDVKM. The CDR3 has 15 amino acids. V lost 6 bases, J lost 0 bases, and 14 bases lay in between. The CDR3: CASSRRVRYQETQYF. The CDR3 bases are TGTGCCAGCAGCCGGAGGGTCCGGTACCAAGAGACCCAGTACTTC.

CDR3 loop: CASSFTGVVTEAFF. The CDR3 DNA is TGTGCCAGCAGCTTCACCGGGGTGGTTACTGAAGCTTTCTTT. The chain employs TRBV11-2 and TRBJ1-1, with unresolved D. Germline CDR1 is SGHAT and CDR2 is FQNNGV. The CDR3 is 14 residues long. V dropped 3 bases and J dropped 5 bases, with 13 bases sitting between them.

There are a few counts of this clone. The chain recombines TRBV21-1 with TRBJ2-2; the table assigns TRBD2, which was not confirmed against the DNA. TRBV21-1 is a known pseudogene. This CDR3 comprises 15 residues. Here the CDR3 reads CASSEALAITGELFF. The DNA for the CDR3 is TGTGCCAGCAGCGAGGCGCTAGCGATAACCGGGGAGCTGTTTTTT.

The genes are TRBV28 and TRBJ1-1, with D possibly TRBD1 on 6 matching bases. Germline CDR1 is MDHEN and CDR2 is SYDVKM. The germline V and J ends were trimmed by 1 base and 5 bases, with 14 bases remaining between them. The CDR3 has 15 residues. The CDR3 is CASSLLPGGATEAFF. CDR3 in DNA: TGTGCCAGCAGTTTATTACCGGGGGGCGCGACTGAAGCTTTCTTT. Using reference TRBV28 and TRBJ1-1 for the parts outside the CDR3, the full variable domain is DVKVTQSSRYLVKRTGEKVFLECVQDMDHENMFWYRQDPGLGLRLIYFSYDVKMKEKGDIPEGYSVSREKKERFSLILESASTNQTSMYLCASSLLPGGATEAFFGQGTRLTVV.

This rearrangement joins TRBV19 to TRBJ1-5; 8 nucleotides line up with TRBD1. There are 13 residues in the CDR3. V lost 7 bases to trimming and J lost 5 bases; unmatched junction nucleotides: 4. CDR1 LNHDA and CDR2 SQIVND come from the germline V gene (reference sequence). CDR3 sequence (DNA): TGTGCCAGTAATACAGGGGGTTATCAGCCCCAGCATTTT. Amino acid sequence: CASNTGGYQPQHF.

In this sample, this clone turned up once. V usage is TRBV19 and J usage is TRBJ2-7; TRBD1 aligns across 7 bases. The CDR3 covers 13 residues. Germline trimming cut 10 bases from V and 0 bases from J; bases unmatched to any gene: 6. Per germline, CDR1 LNHDA and CDR2 SQIVND (reference sequence). In DNA, the CDR3 is TGTGCCACTCTACAGGGGACCTCCTACGAGCAGTACTTC. Translated: CATLQGTSYEQYF.

The chain uses TRBV9 and TRBJ2-5; maybe TRBD1 (5 bases). The J call may be faulty, since TRBJ2-7 better matches the DNA end. From germline, CDR1 is SGDLS and CDR2 YYNGEE. This CDR3 is 14 amino acids long. The DNA of the CDR3 is TGTGCCAGCAGCGTAGGGACAAGCGTCTACGAGCAGTACTTC. It is translated as CASSVGTSVYEQYF.

This chain links TRBV27 with TRBJ2-6, with unresolved D. There are 15 residues in the CDR3. V dropped 1 base and J dropped 1 base, with 5 bases sitting between them. Germline V gene lookup returns CDR1 MNHEY and CDR2 SMNVEV (reference sequence). CDR3 loop: CASSLLASGANVLTF. CDR3 bases: TGTGCCAGCAGTTTATTGGCTTCTGGGGCCAACGTCCTGACTTTC.

This clone was seen only once. The rearrangement joins TRBV7-8 to TRBJ2-1; D is unresolved. Between the trimmed V and J ends, which lost 1 base and 12 bases, there was a span of 10 bases. This CDR3 contains 12 residues. Germline loops: CDR1 SGHVS, CDR2 FQNEAQ. The CDR3 is CASSLVRGRQFF. The CDR3 coding sequence is TGTGCCAGCAGCTTAGTGCGCGGCAGGCAGTTCTTC.

This clone was recorded once. The chain recombines TRBV29-1 with TRBJ2-3, with 8 bases aligning to TRBD2. Trimming cost V 7 bases and J 12 bases; bases outside gene matches: 9. The germline V gene encodes CDR1 SQVTM and CDR2 ANQGSEA. The CDR3 covers 11 residues. The CDR3 is CSAGGAGLQYF. The CDR3 DNA is TGCAGCGCGGGGGGGGCAGGGCTCCAGTATTTT.

The J gene is TRBJ1-4, the V gene TRBV7-6; 8 bases line up with TRBD1. Germline-derived CDR1 and CDR2 are SGHVS and FNYEAQ. This CDR3 has 14 amino acids. The ends lost 5 bases at V and 8 bases at J; junction bases unmatched: 7. CDR3: CASSPFDRGEKLFF. The CDR3 DNA reads as TGTGCCAGCAGCCCCTTCGACAGGGGCGAAAAACTGTTTTTT.

The rearrangement uses TRBV5-6 and TRBJ2-5; tentative D call: TRBD1 (5 bases). The better agreement between TRBJ2-7 and the DNA end casts doubt on the J call. Germline V gene data show CDR1 as SGHDT and CDR2 as YYEEEE. The CDR3 is 13 amino acids. This CDR3 reads CASSYDSTYEQYF. The CDR3 coding sequence is TGTGCCAGCAGCTATGACAGTACCTACGAGCAGTACTTC.

This chain uses TRBV18 with TRBJ1-2; 7 bases agree with TRBD1. CDR1 and CDR2 from the germline V gene are KGHSH and LQKENI. The trim removed 5 bases at V and 3 bases at J, leaving 6 bases unmatched. The CDR3 runs to 14 residues. The CDR3 sequence is CASSATGSDYGYTF. For the CDR3, the DNA is TGTGCCAGCTCAGCGACAGGGAGCGACTATGGCTACACCTTC.

The genes are TRBV9 and TRBJ2-3; D gene unclear. The CDR3 loop spans 12 amino acids. Per the germline V gene, CDR1 is SGDLS and CDR2 is YYNGEE. The germline V and J ends were trimmed by 3 bases and 8 bases, with 10 bases remaining between them. CDR3 bases: TGTGCCAGCAGCGGAGCCCTTGGTACGCAGTATTTT. Protein sequence: CASSGALGTQYF.

The chain links TRBV19 to TRBJ2-4, with 8 bases fitting TRBD1. V lost 4 bases to trimming and J lost 6 bases; unmatched junction nucleotides: 5. The germline V gene encodes CDR1 LNHDA and CDR2 SQIVND (reference sequence). The CDR3 spans 14 residues. The CDR3 here is CASSTGQGPNIQYF. The CDR3 DNA reads TGTGCCAGTAGTACCGGACAGGGACCAAACATTCAGTACTTC.

The chain carries TRBV7-2 and TRBJ1-1; no firm D call. The V end was cut by 2 bases, the J end by 1 base, with 5 bases between. The CDR3 spans 13 residues. Germline-derived CDR1 and CDR2 are SGHTA and FQGNSA. CDR3 in amino acids: CASSLSGNTEAFF. For the CDR3, the DNA is TGTGCCAGCAGCTTATCAGGGAACACTGAAGCTTTCTTT.